A single sample gave rise to the 16 T cell receptor beta chains below, sequenced in a study of blood T cell repertoires in COVID-19 (TCRdb year 2020). To prepare the library, the immunoSEQ multiplex PCR assay was applied. TCRdb took this table from immuneACCESS and kept in-frame rearrangements with V and J called. Such tables lack part of the clones; where checked against another copy, unresolved V genes explain under half of the gap, and the rest is unexplained. This sample has roughly 190,000 clones in its table, and about 90% of those were observed once. Clones ranked in the top ten supply around 9.9% of the sample. The sequenced sample was peripheral blood. These receptors originate from a woman aged 60-75 years with COVID-19, enrolled during active disease.

The chain couples TRBV9 to TRBJ2-3; 11 positions agree with TRBD2. The length of the CDR3 is 18 residues. Germline CDR1 is SGDLS and CDR2 is YYNGEE. Trimming at V came to 3 bases and at J to 5 bases, leaving 14 bases not matched to a gene. In DNA, the CDR3 is TGTGCCAGCAGCGAGGGGACTACCGGGACTAGCGGACAAGATACGCAGTATTTT. Translation: CASSEGTTGTSGQDTQYF.

CDR3 region: CASSYQTGRNQPQHF. CDR3 DNA sequence: TGCGCCAGCAGCTACCAGACAGGGAGAAATCAGCCCCAGCATTTT. The chain couples TRBV5-1 to TRBJ1-5; 7 nucleotides line up with TRBD1. Losses at the gene ends were 3 bases for V and 4 bases for J; bases not matched to a gene: 7. The CDR3 is made up of 15 amino acids. Looked up from germline, CDR1 is SGHRS and CDR2 is YFSETQ.

The genes are TRBV9 and TRBJ2-5, with 7 nucleotides matching TRBD1. Trimming at V came to 3 bases and at J to 1 base, leaving 3 bases not matched to a gene. Germline values: CDR1 SGDLS, CDR2 YYNGEE. The CDR3 extends over 14 amino acids. The CDR3 DNA sequence: TGTGCCAGCAGCGCGGGACAGTCCCAAGAGACCCAGTACTTC. This sequence encodes CASSAGQSQETQYF. Full variable domain (rest looked up from reference TRBV9 and TRBJ2-5): DSGVTQTPKHLITATGQRVTLRCSPRSGDLSVYWYQQSLDQGLQFLIQYYNGEERAKGNILERFSAQQFPDLHSELNLSSLELGDSALYFCASSAGQSQETQYFGPGTRLLVL.

The V call is TRBV18, the J call TRBJ2-3; D might be TRBD2 (6 bases). CDR1 is KGHSH, CDR2 LQKENI, per germline. The CDR3 consists of 16 residues. V dropped 2 bases and J dropped 4 bases, with 16 bases sitting between them. The CDR3 spells CASSPKGGGQADTQYF. In DNA, the CDR3 is TGTGCCAGCTCACCAAAGGGCGGAGGGCAGGCAGATACGCAGTATTTT.

The chain uses TRBV2 and TRBJ1-1; tentative D call: TRBD1 (6 bases). The CDR3 spans 12 residues. Germline V gene sequence: CDR1 SNHLY, CDR2 FYNNEI. The germline V and J ends were trimmed by 7 bases and 4 bases, with 10 bases remaining between them. In DNA form, the CDR3 reads TGTGCCAGCATCAGAGGGGGCACTGAAGCTTTCTTT. Translation: CASIRGGTEAFF.

In its sample, this clone was seen once. The chain is built from TRBV24-1 and TRBJ1-4; TRBD1 aligns across 8 bases. The CDR3 consists of 14 residues. CDR1 is KGHDR and CDR2 is SFDVKD in the germline V gene. The J segment lost 6 bases and the V segment lost 2 bases, leaving 1 base of the junction unmatched. The CDR3 reads CATSDSGGDEKLFF. CDR3 DNA sequence: TGTGCCACCAGTGATTCAGGGGGCGATGAAAAACTGTTTTTT.

This clone occurred a few times. The chain couples TRBV11-2 to TRBJ1-1; unclear D gene. Trimming pared 1 base from V and 5 bases from J, leaving 5 bases between. Germline V gene data show CDR1 as SGHAT and CDR2 as FQNNGV. The CDR3 loop spans 12 amino acids. In DNA form, the CDR3 reads TGTGCCAGCAGCTTAGGGGAGACTGAAGCTTTCTTT. Translated: CASSLGETEAFF.

The chain employs TRBV19 and TRBJ2-7, with 14 bases matching TRBD2. Germline V gives CDR1 LNHDA, CDR2 SQIVND (reference sequence). CDR3 length: 17 residues. V trimming: 5 bases; J trimming: 0 bases; junction bases outside the gene matches: 6. The CDR3 region is CASSLRGLAGDSYEQYF. Here the CDR3 DNA reads TGTGCCAGTAGTTTAAGGGGACTAGCGGGAGACTCCTACGAGCAGTACTTC.

V gene TRBV11-1 combines with J gene TRBJ2-1; 10 bases are a match to TRBD1. The CDR3 is 15 residues long. CDR1 and CDR2 from the germline V gene are SGHAT and FQDESV (reference sequence). J lost 6 bases, V lost 0 bases, and 2 bases had no gene match. The DNA of the CDR3 is TGTGCCAGCAGCTTAGCGGGGACAGGGGCCAATGAGCAGTTCTTC. The encoded protein is CASSLAGTGANEQFF.

The CDR3 region has the DNA TGCAGCGACAGGGGCACATATGGCTACACCTTC. This encodes CSDRGTYGYTF. This chain uses TRBV20-1 with TRBJ1-2, with 8 bases matching TRBD1. CDR1 and CDR2 from the germline V gene are DFQATT and SNEGSKA (reference sequence). The CDR3 sequence is 11 residues long.

This clone has only one observation. This chain connects TRBV10-3 to TRBJ2-7; 8 bases line up with TRBD1. The V and J ends lost 4 bases and 6 bases, in that order; junction bases with no gene match: 14. This CDR3 spans 16 amino acids. CDR1 is ENHRY and CDR2 is SYGVKD in the germline V gene. CDR3 nucleotides: TGTGCCATCAGTGGGACACAGGGGGAATCCGACGGCGAGCAGTACTTC. This encodes CAISGTQGESDGEQYF.

The chain employs TRBV29-1 and TRBJ1-1, with D maybe TRBD1 (5 bases). The germline V gene has CDR1 SQVTM and CDR2 ANQGSEA. Trimming removed 3 bases at V and 0 bases at J, with 11 bases between. The CDR3 covers 14 residues. CDR3: CSVEGEGLNTEAFF. CDR3 coding DNA: TGCAGCGTTGAGGGGGAGGGCTTGAACACTGAAGCTTTCTTT.

This clone has a single count. The chain is built from TRBV7-9 and TRBJ2-1; 8 bases agree with TRBD2. Unmatched junction bases numbered 6, after V lost 1 base and J lost 4 bases. The CDR3 totals 16 residues. In germline, CDR1 is SEHNR, CDR2 FQNEAQ (reference sequence). This chain's CDR3 is CASSLGPGGRYNEQFF. Written as DNA, the CDR3 is TGTGCCAGCAGCTTAGGTCCGGGAGGGAGGTACAATGAGCAGTTCTTC.

This clone was picked up one time. This chain uses TRBV23-1 with TRBJ1-2; 11 bases map to TRBD1. TRBV23-1 belongs to the ORF category, with a function that is uncertain. Germline trimming cut 6 bases from V and 6 bases from J; bases unmatched to any gene: 9. CDR3 length equals 15 residues. The CDR3 here is CASRTVRGQGDGYTF. In DNA form, the CDR3 reads TGCGCCAGCAGGACCGTCCGGGGACAGGGGGATGGCTACACCTTC.

The chain joins TRBV4-1 to TRBJ1-4; no clear D gene. The CDR3 consists of 14 residues. Germline CDR1 and CDR2: MGHRA and YSYEKL. Trimming took off 0 bases at V and 4 bases at J, with 6 bases between the two ends. The CDR3 here is CASSQERFNEKLFF. The DNA for the CDR3 is TGCGCCAGCAGCCAAGAGCGGTTTAATGAAAAACTGTTTTTT.

DNA for the CDR3: TGCGCCAGCAGCTCCGGGACTAGCAACTACGAGCAGTACTTC. It specifies CASSSGTSNYEQYF. The rearrangement joins TRBV4-3 to TRBJ2-7, with 9 bases lining up with TRBD2. V shed 5 bases and J 3 bases; nucleotides not matched to a gene: 5. The CDR3 is made up of 14 amino acids. Germline V gene sequence: CDR1 LGHNA, CDR2 YSLEER.